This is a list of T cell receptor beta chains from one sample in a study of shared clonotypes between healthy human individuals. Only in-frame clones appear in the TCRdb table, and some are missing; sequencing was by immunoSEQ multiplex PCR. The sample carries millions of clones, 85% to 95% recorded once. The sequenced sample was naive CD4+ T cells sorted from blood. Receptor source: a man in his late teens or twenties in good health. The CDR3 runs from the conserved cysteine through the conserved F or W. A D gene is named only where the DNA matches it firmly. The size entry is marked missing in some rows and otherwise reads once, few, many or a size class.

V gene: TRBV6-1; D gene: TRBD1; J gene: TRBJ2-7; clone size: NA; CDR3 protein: CASSVRGPYEQYF; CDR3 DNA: TGTGCCAGCAGTGTCAGGGGGCCCTACGAGCAGTACTTC
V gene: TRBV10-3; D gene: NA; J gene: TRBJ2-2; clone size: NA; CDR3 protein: CAISDLRQEGTGELFF; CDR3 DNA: TGTGCCATCAGTGACCTTAGGCAGGAAGGGACCGGGGAGCTGTTTTTT
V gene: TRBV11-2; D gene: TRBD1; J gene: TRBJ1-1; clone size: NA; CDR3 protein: CASRRQGGNTEAFF; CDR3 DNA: TGTGCCAGCAGACGACAGGGAGGGAACACTGAAGCTTTCTTT
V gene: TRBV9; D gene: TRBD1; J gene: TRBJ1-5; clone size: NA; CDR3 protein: CASSLGSGGAGNQPQHF; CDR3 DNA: TGTGCCAGCAGCCTGGGATCAGGGGGCGCCGGCAATCAGCCCCAGCATTTT
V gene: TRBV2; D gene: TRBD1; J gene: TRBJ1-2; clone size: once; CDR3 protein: CASNQGQGGTNYGYTF; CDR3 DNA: TGTGCCAGCAACCAAGGACAGGGGGGTACAAACTATGGCTACACCTTC
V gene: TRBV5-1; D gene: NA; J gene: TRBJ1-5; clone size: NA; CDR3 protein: CASSMDGFLNQPQHF; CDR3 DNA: TGCGCCAGCAGCATGGATGGGTTCCTTAATCAGCCCCAGCATTTT
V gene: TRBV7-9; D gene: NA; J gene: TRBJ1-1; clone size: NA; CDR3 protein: CASSAGAMNTEAFF; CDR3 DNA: TGTGCCAGCAGCGCTGGGGCGATGAACACTGAAGCTTTCTTT
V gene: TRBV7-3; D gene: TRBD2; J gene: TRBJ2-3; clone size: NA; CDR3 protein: CASSISGGNTDTQYF; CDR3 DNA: TGTGCCAGCAGCATTAGCGGGGGGAACACAGATACGCAGTATTTT
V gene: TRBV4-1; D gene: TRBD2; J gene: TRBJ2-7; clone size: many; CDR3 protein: CASSQLPGLAVSYEQYF; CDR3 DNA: TGCGCCAGCAGCCAGCTCCCGGGACTAGCGGTATCCTACGAGCAGTACTTC
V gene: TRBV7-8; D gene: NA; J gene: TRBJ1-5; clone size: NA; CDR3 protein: CASSLGDLNQPQHF; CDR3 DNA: TGTGCCAGCAGCTTGGGGGACCTCAATCAGCCCCAGCATTTT
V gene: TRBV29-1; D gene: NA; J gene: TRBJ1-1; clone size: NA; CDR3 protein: CSVVSGPNTEAFF; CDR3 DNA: TGCAGCGTTGTATCTGGTCCGAACACTGAAGCTTTCTTT
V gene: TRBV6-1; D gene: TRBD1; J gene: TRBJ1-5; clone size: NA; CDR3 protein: CASGRGGGNQPQHF; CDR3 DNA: TGTGCCAGCGGGAGAGGGGGCGGCAATCAGCCCCAGCATTTT
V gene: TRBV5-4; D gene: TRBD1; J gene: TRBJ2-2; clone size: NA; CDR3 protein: CASNKGGQANTGELFF; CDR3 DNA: TGTGCCAGCAACAAGGGGGGACAGGCGAACACCGGGGAGCTGTTTTTT
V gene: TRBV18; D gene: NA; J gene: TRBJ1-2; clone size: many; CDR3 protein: CASSPLGGNYGYTF; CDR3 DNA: TGTGCCAGCTCACCACTTGGGGGGAACTATGGCTACACCTTC
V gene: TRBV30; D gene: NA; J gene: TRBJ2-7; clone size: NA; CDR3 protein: CASPRNGRIGEQYF; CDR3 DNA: TGTGCCTCCCCTAGGAACGGAAGGATAGGCGAGCAGTACTTC
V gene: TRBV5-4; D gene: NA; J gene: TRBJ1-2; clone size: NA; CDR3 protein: CASSLDRESVSGYTF; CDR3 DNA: TGTGCCAGCAGCTTGGACAGGGAATCAGTTAGCGGCTACACCTTC
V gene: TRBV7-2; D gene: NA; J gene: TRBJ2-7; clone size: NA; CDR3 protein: CASSFQGYEQYF; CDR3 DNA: TGTGCCAGCAGCTTTCAAGGGTACGAGCAGTACTTC
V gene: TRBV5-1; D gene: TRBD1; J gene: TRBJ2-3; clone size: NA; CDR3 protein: CASSSGQGGADTQYF; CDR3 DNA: TGCGCCAGCAGCTCGGGACAGGGTGGGGCAGATACGCAGTATTTT
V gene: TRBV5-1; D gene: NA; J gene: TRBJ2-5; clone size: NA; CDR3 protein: CASSFRDPQVETQYF; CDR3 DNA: TGCGCCAGCAGCTTTAGGGACCCACAGGTGGAGACCCAGTACTTC
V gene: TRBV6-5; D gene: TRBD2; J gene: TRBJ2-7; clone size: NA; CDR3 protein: CASSRREGNEQYF; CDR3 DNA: TGTGCCAGCAGTCGCCGGGAGGGAAACGAGCAGTACTTC
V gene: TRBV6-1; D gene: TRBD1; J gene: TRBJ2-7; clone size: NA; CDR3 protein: CASSSQTGPVEQYF; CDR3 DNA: TGTGCCAGCAGCTCCCAGACAGGGCCTGTCGAGCAGTACTTC
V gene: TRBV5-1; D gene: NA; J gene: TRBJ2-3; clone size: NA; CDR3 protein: CASSPALLSADTQYF; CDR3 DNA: TGCGCCAGCAGCCCGGCCCTCTTAAGCGCAGATACGCAGTATTTT